This TCR beta chain derives from a study of cytomegalovirus exposure and HLA in healthy donors. The study's findings and limits: Researchers reported that three CMV-associated chains were confirmed in vitro as CMV antigen-specific. Reports credit the classifier with highly specific, highly sensitive diagnosis of cytomegalovirus status.

Sequencing was performed with immunoSEQ multiplex PCR; in TCRdb, only in-frame clones are kept and a portion is missing. The repertoire includes over 120,000 clones, approximately 89% of them detected once, and about 10% sits in the top ten. As concerns this clone: Its antigen remains unknown.

From germline, CDR1 is SGHRS and CDR2 YFSETQ. Trimming removed 4 bases from V and 3 bases from J; junction bases left unmatched: 0. CDR3 length equals 13 residues. Material for sequencing was PBMCs. This receptor was obtained from a woman between 18 and 29 years old in good health and CMV-seropositive. The rearrangement uses TRBV5-1 and TRBJ1-1, with TRBD1 matching over 10 bases. The DNA of the CDR3 is TGCGCCAGCAGCGGACAGGGGGACACTGAAGCTTTCTTT. This codes for CASSGQGDTEAFF.